This TCR beta chain was captured in a study of OX40 agonist ivuxolimab in advanced cancers. Generated by immunoSEQ multiplex PCR, the TCRdb table keeps only in-frame clones and is missing some. The sample holds more than 80,000 clones; 90% to 95% are singletons and the top ten take roughly 0.33%. The count of this clone is one. There are 16 residues in the CDR3. CDR1 is SGDLS, CDR2 YYNGEE, per germline. Trimming removed 0 bases from V and 4 bases from J; junction bases left unmatched: 7. The input for sequencing was CD4+ or CD8+ T cells sorted from blood, taken in a trial of the OX40 agonist ivuxolimab. This TCR was recovered from an adult with an advanced solid tumor such as melanoma, head and neck, liver or kidney cancer. The genes are TRBV9 and TRBJ2-1; 7 nucleotides match TRBD2. CDR3 amino acids: CASSVDSGQGYNEQFF. Written as DNA, the CDR3 is TGTGCCAGCAGCGTAGATAGCGGGCAGGGATACAATGAGCAGTTCTTC.